This is a list of T cell receptor beta chains from one sample in a study of blood T cell repertoires in COVID-19. Sequenced by immunoSEQ multiplex PCR; TCRdb stores in-frame clones only, minus some. The sample consists of 60,000 to 90,000 clones, around 84% of them appearing once. The sample taken for sequencing was peripheral blood. The source is a man in his 60s with COVID-19, enrolled during active disease. The CDR3 runs from the conserved cysteine through the conserved F or W. D genes are given only for firm matches. The size field is filled for only some rows; it gives once, few, many or a size class.

TRBV14	-	TRBD2	TRBJ2-2	CASSPRDTSGIYGELFF	TGTGCCAGCAGCCCAAGGGATACTAGCGGGATTTACGGGGAGCTGTTTTTT
TRBV5-4	-	TRBD1	TRBJ2-1	CASSTRDRGGDEQFF	TGTGCCAGCAGCACCCGGGACAGGGGAGGAGATGAGCAGTTCTTC
TRBV9	-	-	TRBJ1-3	CASSVTGQSGNTIYF	TGTGCCAGCAGCGTTACAGGGCAGTCTGGAAACACCATATATTTT
TRBV2	-	-	TRBJ1-2	CATNRGGGYTF	TGTGCCACCAATAGGGGGGGCGGCTACACCTTC
TRBV5-4	-	-	TRBJ2-5	CASSGGETQYF	TGTGCCAGCAGTGGAGGAGAGACCCAGTACTTC
TRBV6-2/TRBV6-3	-	TRBD2	TRBJ2-1	CASSYSPPRGGLYNEQFF	TGTGCCAGCAGTTACTCGCCGCCTCGCGGGGGGCTTTACAATGAGCAGTTCTTC
TRBV30	once	-	TRBJ2-7	CAWKPLRSSYEQYF	TGTGCCTGGAAACCCCTGCGGAGCTCCTACGAGCAGTACTTC
TRBV10-3	-	-	TRBJ2-1	CAISSTGDEQFF	TGTGCCATCAGTTCCACAGGCGATGAGCAGTTCTTC
TRBV12-3/TRBV12-4	few	-	TRBJ1-3	CASSFEGNTIYF	TGTGCCAGCAGTTTTGAGGGAAACACCATATATTTT
TRBV3-1/TRBV3-2	-	-	TRBJ1-2	CASSPGPLSGYTF	TGTGCCAGCAGCCCAGGTCCGCTGAGCGGCTACACCTTC
TRBV6-1	-	TRBD1	TRBJ1-5	CASSEPAGTGNQPQHF	TGTGCCAGCAGTGAGCCTGCCGGGACAGGGAATCAGCCCCAGCATTTT
TRBV6-1	-	TRBD1	TRBJ1-3	CASSEGGDRISGNTIYF	TGTGCCAGCAGTGAAGGGGGGGACAGAATCTCTGGAAACACCATATATTTT
TRBV9	-	TRBD1	TRBJ1-2	CASRPTGGLGYTF	TGTGCCAGCAGGCCGACAGGGGGTCTTGGCTACACCTTC
TRBV4-1	-	TRBD1	TRBJ2-5	CASSQLMDRRLDETQYF	TGCGCCAGCAGCCAACTGATGGACAGGAGGTTGGACGAGACCCAGTACTTC
TRBV7-2	-	-	TRBJ2-3	CASSYDYFTDTQYF	TGTGCCAGCAGCTACGACTATTTCACAGATACGCAGTATTTT
TRBV10-3	few	TRBD1	TRBJ1-3	CAISTGDTGNTIYF	TGTGCCATCAGTACAGGGGACACAGGAAACACCATATATTTT
TRBV19	few	-	TRBJ1-2	CASSMNGLYGYTF	TGTGCCAGTAGTATGAACGGACTATATGGCTACACCTTC
TRBV27	-	TRBD1	TRBJ1-6	CASSPRDREDSPLHF	TGTGCCAGCAGTCCCCGGGACAGGGAAGATTCACCCCTCCACTTT
TRBV7-9	-	TRBD2	TRBJ2-3	CASSRVAGGDVDTQYF	TGTGCCAGCAGTCGGGTAGCGGGAGGAGACGTTGATACGCAGTATTTT
TRBV5-1	-	TRBD2	TRBJ2-7	CASSHRTSGTYEQYF	TGCGCCAGCAGCCACCGGACTAGCGGAACCTACGAGCAGTACTTC
TRBV10-3	once	-	TRBJ2-3	CASTRGEGTDTQYF	TGTGCCAGCACCAGGGGTGAGGGCACAGATACGCAGTATTTT
TRBV19	once	TRBD1	TRBJ1-5	CASSPGQSQPQHF	TGTGCCAGTAGTCCGGGACAGTCTCAGCCCCAGCATTTT
TRBV28	-	-	TRBJ2-5	CASSRQFRRTETQYF	TGTGCCAGCAGTCGACAGTTTCGTAGGACAGAGACCCAGTACTTC
TRBV7-9	-	-	TRBJ1-5	CASSRGDQPQHF	TGTGCCAGCAGCCGTGGAGATCAGCCCCAGCATTTT
TRBV28	few	-	TRBJ1-1	CASSRGRPNTEAFF	TGTGCCAGCAGTAGGGGCAGGCCGAACACTGAAGCTTTCTTT
TRBV3-1/TRBV3-2	-	-	TRBJ2-1	CASSPTGDLYNEQFF	TGTGCCAGCAGCCCCACCGGGGATCTCTACAATGAGCAGTTCTTC
TRBV7-3	-	TRBD2	TRBJ2-1	CASSFSGGATDEQFF	TGTGCCAGCAGCTTTAGCGGGGGGGCCACGGATGAGCAGTTCTTC
TRBV9	-	-	TRBJ2-7	CASSLGEAWVYEQYF	TGTGCCAGCTCATTGGGTGAGGCGTGGGTCTACGAGCAGTACTTC
TRBV6-5	-	-	TRBJ2-1	CASSHRAGEQFF	TGTGCCAGCAGCCACCGGGCGGGCGAGCAGTTCTTC
TRBV11-2	-	TRBD2	TRBJ2-1	CASSLDSGSFDEQFF	TGTGCCAGCAGCTTAGATAGCGGGAGTTTCGATGAGCAGTTCTTC
TRBV14	-	TRBD1	TRBJ2-7	CASSQGGTGGGWSYEQYF	TGTGCCAGCAGCCAAGGGGGGACAGGGGGCGGTTGGTCCTACGAGCAGTACTTC
TRBV27	-	TRBD2	TRBJ2-1	CASKYSPGLAGEEQFF	TGTGCCAGCAAATACTCTCCGGGACTAGCGGGAGAAGAGCAGTTCTTC
TRBV2	-	-	TRBJ1-4	CASNGLRAVEKLFF	TGTGCCAGCAATGGATTGAGAGCGGTTGAAAAACTGTTTTTT
TRBV4-2	once	-	TRBJ2-1	CASSQERYGTGYNEQFF	TGTGCCAGCAGCCAAGAGCGATACGGGACTGGTTACAATGAGCAGTTCTTC
TRBV15	-	-	TRBJ1-5	CATSRASGALQPQHF	TGTGCCACCAGCAGAGCTTCAGGGGCACTACAGCCCCAGCATTTT
TRBV7-9	-	-	TRBJ2-3	CASSLPNTDTQYF	TGTGCCAGCAGCCTACCAAACACAGATACGCAGTATTTT
TRBV6-2/TRBV6-3	-	TRBD1	TRBJ1-6	CASSPRPGTEPNSPLHF	TGTGCCAGCAGTCCCCGACCCGGGACAGAACCTAATTCACCCCTCCACTTT
TRBV5-1	-	-	TRBJ2-7	CASSPPSVSSYEQYF	TGCGCCAGCAGCCCCCCTAGCGTCAGCTCCTACGAGCAGTACTTC
TRBV7-9	once	-	TRBJ1-2	CASSLFGGLGGYTF	TGTGCCAGCAGCTTATTCGGGGGGCTTGGTGGCTACACCTTC
TRBV6-5	-	-	TRBJ2-7	CASTAGLSYEQYF	TGTGCCAGCACTGCGGGACTCTCCTACGAGCAGTACTTC
TRBV5-6	-	-	TRBJ1-2	CASSLIGGLSGYTF	TGTGCCAGCAGCCTTATCGGGGGGCTAAGTGGCTACACCTTC
TRBV7-6	-	-	TRBJ2-2	CASSSQGVGTGELFF	TGTGCCAGCAGCTCTCAAGGGGTTGGAACCGGGGAGCTGTTTTTT
TRBV11-2	-	-	TRBJ2-7	CASSLENRYEQYF	TGTGCCAGCAGCTTAGAAAACAGGTACGAGCAGTACTTC
TRBV7-9	-	-	TRBJ1-1	CASSPGGDTEAFF	TGTGCCAGCAGCCCCGGGGGGGACACTGAAGCTTTCTTT
TRBV29-1	-	TRBD2	TRBJ2-1	CSAGLAGYNEQFF	TGCAGCGCTGGACTAGCGGGGTACAATGAGCAGTTCTTC
TRBV6-4	once	TRBD2	TRBJ2-1	CASSASSGRDYNEQFF	TGTGCCAGCAGTGCGTCTAGCGGGAGGGATTACAATGAGCAGTTCTTC
TRBV6-5	-	TRBD2	TRBJ2-7	CASSLAGGIHEQYF	TGTGCCAGCAGTTTAGCGGGAGGGATCCACGAGCAGTACTTC
TRBV7-9	once	-	TRBJ1-2	CASSFGRTTPDDGYTF	TGTGCCAGCAGCTTTGGTCGGACAACGCCCGACGATGGCTACACCTTC
TRBV27	-	-	TRBJ2-7	CASSFQGAYEQYF	TGTGCCAGCAGTTTCCAGGGTGCCTACGAGCAGTACTTC